This TCR beta chain derives from a study of glioma-infiltrating T cells. CDR1 and CDR2 from the germline V gene are LNHNV and YYDKDF (reference sequence). J was trimmed by 4 bases and V by 3 bases; bases with no gene match: 3. The CDR3 is 17 amino acids. This clonotype was counted only a few times. Using RNA template, CDR3s of TCR alpha and beta were amplified with iRepertoire arm-PCR. TCRdb fed the multiplex PCR reads into MiXCR, producing one record per CDR3 protein. The top ten hold 9.5% to 15% of the sample, which has a few hundred thousand distinct CDR3 sequences, more than 35% seen once. This chain connects TRBV15 to TRBJ2-2, with 15 bases fitting TRBD2. The material sequenced was glioma tissue, nonneoplastic brain tissue, or PBMCs (not recorded which). The receptor comes from a human donor with low-grade glioma or glioblastoma, undergoing nonglioma brain surgery, or in good health (not recorded which). CDR3 sequence reads: CATSRGLAGGRTGELFF. The CDR3 DNA is TGTGCCACCAGCAGGGGACTAGCGGGAGGCCGCACCGGGGAGCTGTTTTTT.